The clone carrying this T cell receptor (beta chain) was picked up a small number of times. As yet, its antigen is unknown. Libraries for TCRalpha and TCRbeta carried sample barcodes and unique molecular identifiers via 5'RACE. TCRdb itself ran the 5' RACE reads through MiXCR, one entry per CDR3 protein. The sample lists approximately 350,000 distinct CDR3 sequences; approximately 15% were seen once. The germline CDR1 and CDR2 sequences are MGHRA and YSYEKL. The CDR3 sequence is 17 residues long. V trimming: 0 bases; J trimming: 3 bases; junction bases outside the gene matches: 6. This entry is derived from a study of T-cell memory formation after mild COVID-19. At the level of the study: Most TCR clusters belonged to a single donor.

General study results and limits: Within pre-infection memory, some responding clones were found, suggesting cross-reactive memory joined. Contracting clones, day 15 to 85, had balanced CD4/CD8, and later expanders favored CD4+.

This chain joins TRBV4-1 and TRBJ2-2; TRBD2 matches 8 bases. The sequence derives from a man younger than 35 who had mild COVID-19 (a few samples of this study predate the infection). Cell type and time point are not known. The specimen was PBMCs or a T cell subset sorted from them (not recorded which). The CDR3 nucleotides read TGCGCCAGCAGCCAAGATACAAGCGGGGGACACACCGGGGAGCTGTTTTTT. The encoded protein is CASSQDTSGGHTGELFF.